Following are 6 T cell receptor beta chains from one sample sequenced in a study of blood T cell repertoires in COVID-19. Profiling relied on immunoSEQ multiplex PCR, and the TCRdb table lists in-frame clones only, not all of them. This repertoire shows 280,000 or so clones, approximately 81% found once; its top ten account for about 2.3%. Sequenced sample: PBMCs or T cells enriched from blood (not recorded which). These receptors originate from a woman in her fifties or sixties who had recovered from COVID-19.

The chain has TRBV7-6 and TRBJ1-1; 7 bases are shared with TRBD1. This CDR3 is 13 amino acids long. Germline CDR1 is SGHVS and CDR2 is FNYEAQ. With V trimmed by 0 bases and J by 10 bases, 5 bases remained unmatched. The CDR3 DNA reads as TGTGCCAGCAGCTTAGCGCCGGCAGGGGGAGCTTTCTTT. It yields the protein CASSLAPAGGAFF.

The genes are TRBV6-5 and TRBJ1-5; 7 positions match TRBD1. CDR1 MNHEY and CDR2 SVGAGI come from the germline V gene. The CDR3 has 14 amino acids. Germline trimming cut 5 bases from V and 7 bases from J; bases unmatched to any gene: 8. The CDR3 DNA sequence: TGTGCCAGCAGTACGACACAGGGGTACCAGCCCCAGCATTTT. Encoded protein: CASSTTQGYQPQHF.

V usage is TRBV10-3 and J usage is TRBJ2-2; weak D call: TRBD1 (5 bases). This CDR3 has 14 residues. CDR1 and CDR2 (germline): ENHRY, SYGVKD. The germline V and J ends were trimmed by 6 bases and 9 bases, with 17 bases remaining between them. CDR3 protein: CAIRRQLTRRELFF. In DNA, the CDR3 is TGTGCCATCAGGAGACAGCTAACGAGACGGGAGCTGTTTTTT.

The chain carries TRBV19 and TRBJ2-7, with 14 bases fitting TRBD2. V shed 4 bases and J 7 bases; nucleotides not matched to a gene: 6. The CDR3 covers 15 residues. Germline loops: CDR1 LNHDA, CDR2 SQIVND (reference sequence). CDR3 DNA: TGTGCCAGTAGTAACCCGGGACTAGCGGGAGTAGAGCAGTACTTC. Encoded protein: CASSNPGLAGVEQYF.

This chain links TRBV6-1 with TRBJ1-5, with a tentative D call TRBD1 (6 bases). Germline lookup yields CDR1 MNHNS and CDR2 SASEGT. This CDR3 is 15 amino acids long. V was shortened by 1 base and J by 4 bases, with 11 bases between the two germline ends. The CDR3: CASSEGGGWNQPQHF. CDR3 nucleotide sequence: TGTGCCAGCAGTGAAGGAGGGGGATGGAATCAGCCCCAGCATTTT.

This chain uses TRBV7-9 with TRBJ2-2, with 13 bases identical to TRBD2. Germline lookup yields CDR1 SEHNR and CDR2 FQNEAQ (reference sequence). The CDR3 runs 18 residues. After removal of 8 bases from V and 0 bases from J, the junction contained 9 bases not matched to a gene. In DNA, the CDR3 is TGTGCCAGCCTCTGGGGACTAGCGGGGCGCGCGAACACCGGGGAGCTGTTTTTT. Translated: CASLWGLAGRANTGELFF.